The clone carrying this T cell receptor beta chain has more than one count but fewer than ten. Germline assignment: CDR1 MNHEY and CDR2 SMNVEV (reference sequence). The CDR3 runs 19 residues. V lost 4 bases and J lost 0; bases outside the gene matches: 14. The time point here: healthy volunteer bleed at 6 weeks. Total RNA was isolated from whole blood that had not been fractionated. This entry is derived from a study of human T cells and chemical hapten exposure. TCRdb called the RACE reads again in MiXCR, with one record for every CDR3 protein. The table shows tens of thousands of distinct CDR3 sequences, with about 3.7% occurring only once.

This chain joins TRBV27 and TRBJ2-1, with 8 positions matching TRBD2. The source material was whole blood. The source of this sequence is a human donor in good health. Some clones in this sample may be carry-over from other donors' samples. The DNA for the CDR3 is TGTGCCAGCAGTTCCAATGCCCTTCAACTAGCGGACTCCTACAATGAGCAGTTCTTC. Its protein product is CASSSNALQLADSYNEQFF.